The entry that follows covers one T cell receptor (beta chain) sequence. Its matching antigen is unknown. Other nucleotide sequences from this sample produce the same CDR3. The method was immunoSEQ multiplex PCR; TCRdb's version includes in-frame clones alone and lacks a portion of them. Among approximately 1,000,000 clones listed, roughly 74% were seen once. The data belong to a study of shared clonotypes between healthy human individuals. Study information: Donors consisted of a couple of women and a few men between 18 and 49. Per donor, CD8 memory used one plate, CD8 naive used two, CD4 memory used three and CD4 naive used three.

Trimming removed 1 base from V and 2 bases from J, with 5 bases in between. The CDR3 runs to 13 residues. Germline V gives CDR1 LGHNA, CDR2 YNFKEQ. Whole-study findings and limits: Of the naive CD4 clonotypes, about 5% were shared across a few donors. Non-shared clonotypes had lower generation probabilities than clonotypes shared by all four sorted-subset donors.

This chain joins TRBV4-2 and TRBJ1-1; D gene ambiguous. This sequence originates from a man aged 18 to 29 in good health. Some clones in this sample may be carry-over from other donors' samples. Source material: memory CD4+ T cells from PBMCs. Subset given: CD45RA-negative fraction. The CDR3 sequence is CASSQGQNTEAFF. The CDR3 DNA sequence: TGTGCCAGCAGCCAAGGACAAAACACTGAAGCTTTCTTT.